This section outlines one TCR beta chain sequence together with its context. Original data processing: Reference gene primer amplification yielded estimated nucleated cell counts. Assay used: immunoSEQ multiplex PCR; TCRdb lists only in-frame clones, some missing. V and J calls plus clone size are reproduced from that table; the DNA served to infer D and trimming. Here the sample spans 300,000 to 400,000 clones, about 87% being singletons. A Seattle source enrolled patients during active infection and followed them longitudinally. The sample belongs to a study of blood T cell repertoires in COVID-19. Study details: PBMCs, B-cell-depleted T cells, or T cells provided the cDNA or gDNA that made up the material.

Sequenced input: peripheral blood. The TCR originated in a young man with COVID-19, enrolled during active disease.

The CDR3, as DNA: TGTGCCAGCTCGGGACTGGCGAACACCGGGGAGCTGTTTTTT. Its protein product is CASSGLANTGELFF. This chain connects TRBV27 to TRBJ2-2; D is possibly TRBD2 (6 bases). V was shortened by 8 bases and J by 0 bases, with 10 bases between the two germline ends. In germline, CDR1 is MNHEY, CDR2 SMNVEV (reference sequence). The CDR3 is 14 amino acids.